These 15 T cell receptor beta chains originate from one sample sequenced in a study of cytomegalovirus exposure and HLA in healthy donors. PCR primers comprised 60 Vbeta and 13 Jbeta primers. The method was immunoSEQ multiplex PCR; TCRdb's version includes in-frame clones alone and lacks a portion of them. The table includes around 84,000 clones, roughly 80% detected once. What was sequenced was PBMCs. The receptors originated from a human donor in good health.

The CDR3 reads CASSLFSGGANTGELFF. CDR3 in DNA: TGTGCCAGCAGTTTATTTTCCGGAGGGGCGAACACCGGGGAGCTGTTTTTT. V gene TRBV27 combines with J gene TRBJ2-2, with a weak D call TRBD2 (6 bases). Looked up from germline, CDR1 is MNHEY and CDR2 is SMNVEV (reference sequence). The CDR3 totals 17 residues. V was shortened by 1 base and J by 0 bases, with 12 bases between the two germline ends.

The chain has TRBV27 and TRBJ2-7; D ambiguous. The CDR3 sequence is 14 residues long. CDR1 and CDR2 from the germline V gene are MNHEY and SMNVEV (reference sequence). Trimming removed 2 bases from V and 1 base from J, with 9 bases in between. CDR3 in DNA: TGTGCCAGCAGTTTACGAACGGGTTCCTACGAGCAGTACTTC. Protein: CASSLRTGSYEQYF.

The rearrangement joins TRBV4-1 to TRBJ2-5; 10 nucleotides align to TRBD2. Trimming at V came to 1 base and at J to 1 base, leaving 6 bases not matched to a gene. The germline CDR1 and CDR2 sequences are MGHRA and YSYEKL. This CDR3 spans 17 amino acids. The CDR3 DNA sequence: TGCGCCAGCAGCCAAGTTGGGACTAGCGACCCCCAAGAGACCCAGTACTTC. Its protein product is CASSQVGTSDPQETQYF.

The gene calls are TRBV5-1 and TRBJ2-5, with a tentative D call TRBD1 (6 bases). V gave up 2 bases and J gave up 4 bases, with 9 bases separating them. The CDR3 totals 13 residues. In germline, CDR1 is SGHRS, CDR2 YFSETQ. The CDR3 sequence is CASSFQGPETQYF. The CDR3 bases are TGCGCCAGCAGCTTTCAGGGGCCAGAGACCCAGTACTTC. The full variable domain, completed using reference TRBV5-1 and TRBJ2-5, is KAGVTQTPRYLIKTRGQQVTLSCSPISGHRSVSWYQQTPGQGLQFLFEYFSETQRNKGNFPGRFSGRQFSNSRSEMNVSTLELGDSALYLCASSFQGPETQYFGPGTRLLVL.

The chain joins TRBV11-2 to TRBJ2-7; unclear D gene. Trimming cost V 5 bases and J 6 bases, with 8 bases left between them. CDR3 length: 11 amino acids. Germline assignment: CDR1 SGHAT and CDR2 FQNNGV. The DNA of the CDR3 is TGTGCCAGCAGCCCCCTTAGCGAGCAGTACTTC. Translating gives CASSPLSEQYF. Full variable domain (outside the CDR3, taken from reference TRBV11-2 and TRBJ2-7): EAGVAQSPRYKIIEKRQSVAFWCNPISGHATLYWYQQILGQGPKLLIQFQNNGVVDDSQLPKDRFSAERLKGVDSTLKIQPAKLEDSAVYLCASSPLSEQYFGPGTRLTVT.

This clone has a handful of counts. The chain recombines TRBV2 with TRBJ2-5; TRBD2 is a possible D gene (6 bases). CDR1 SNHLY and CDR2 FYNNEI come from the germline V gene. The CDR3 covers 12 residues. V lost 9 bases and J lost 5, with 13 bases in between. CDR3 region: CAREGLGETQYF. The CDR3 coding sequence is TGTGCCAGGGAGGGCTTAGGGGAGACCCAGTACTTC.

The genes are TRBV4-1 and TRBJ2-1, with TRBD2 matching over 12 bases. Per the germline V gene, CDR1 is MGHRA and CDR2 is YSYEKL. The CDR3 loop spans 15 amino acids. Trimming removed 6 bases from V and 5 bases from J; junction bases left unmatched: 5. Written as DNA, the CDR3 is TGCGCCAGCAGTCCCCTAGCGGGGGGGGACAATGAGCAGTTCTTC. As protein: CASSPLAGGDNEQFF.

The rearrangement joins TRBV11-3 to TRBJ1-1, with TRBD1 as a possible D gene (6 bases). The germline V gene encodes CDR1 SGHNT and CDR2 YENEEA. The CDR3 totals 13 residues. The V end was cut by 5 bases, the J end by 0 bases, with 7 bases between. CDR3 DNA: TGTGCCAGCAGCCCAGGGGTGAACACTGAAGCTTTCTTT. The encoded protein is CASSPGVNTEAFF.

The rearrangement joins TRBV5-1 to TRBJ2-1, with a weak D call TRBD2 (5 bases). Deletions cut 0 bases from V and 9 bases from J, with 19 bases between. Germline CDR1 is SGHRS and CDR2 is YFSETQ. CDR3 length: 16 amino acids. Here the CDR3 reads CASSLALGGGGPEQFF. As DNA, the CDR3 is TGCGCCAGCAGCTTGGCCCTCGGTGGAGGCGGACCTGAGCAGTTCTTC.

The chain is built from TRBV30 and TRBJ2-5; D is uncertain. From germline, CDR1 is GTSNPN and CDR2 SVGIG (reference sequence). V was clipped by 0 bases and J by 6 bases, with 5 bases between them. This CDR3 comprises 11 residues. CDR3 loop: CAWSVLQTQYF. DNA for the CDR3: TGTGCCTGGAGTGTACTCCAGACCCAGTACTTC. The full variable domain, rest sourced from reference TRBV30 and TRBJ2-5, is SQTIHQWPATLVQPVGSPLSLECTVEGTSNPNLYWYRQAAGRGLQLLFYSVGIGQISSEVPQNLSASRPQDRQFILSSKKLLLSDSGFYLCAWSVLQTQYFGPGTRLLVL.

The CDR3 here is CASSETVGSTDTQYF. CDR3 DNA: TGTGCCAGCAGTGAAACCGTGGGGAGTACAGATACGCAGTATTTT. This rearrangement joins TRBV6-1 to TRBJ2-3, with D possibly matching TRBD2 (5 bases). This CDR3 has 15 residues. The V and J ends lost 2 bases and 3 bases respectively, with 12 bases between them. CDR1 and CDR2 from the germline V gene are MNHNS and SASEGT.

The rearrangement links TRBV13 to TRBJ2-3; weak D call: TRBD2 (7 bases). The CDR3 has 16 amino acids. The V and J ends lost 5 bases and 8 bases respectively, with 23 bases between them. Germline loops: CDR1 PRHDT, CDR2 FYEKMQ (reference sequence). This chain's CDR3 is CASSTSWGGTPGTQYF. CDR3 coding DNA: TGTGCCAGCAGCACCTCCTGGGGGGGCACCCCCGGTACGCAGTATTTT. Full variable domain (rest looked up from reference TRBV13 and TRBJ2-3): AAGVIQSPRHLIKEKRETATLKCYPIPRHDTVYWYQQGPGQDPQFLISFYEKMQSDKGSIPDRFSAQQFSDYHSELNMSSLELGDSALYFCASSTSWGGTPGTQYFGPGTRLTVL.

The rearrangement joins TRBV2 to TRBJ1-1, with D possibly matching TRBD1 (5 bases). V was shortened by 6 bases and J by 4 bases, with 9 bases between the two germline ends. CDR1 is SNHLY, CDR2 FYNNEI, per germline. The CDR3 has 12 residues. The CDR3 is CASRDQGTEAFF. In nucleotides, the CDR3 is TGTGCCAGCAGGGACCAGGGCACTGAAGCTTTCTTT.

The rearrangement links TRBV9 to TRBJ2-3; tentatively, D is TRBD2 (5 bases). The CDR3 is made up of 15 amino acids. V dropped 6 bases and J dropped 3 bases, with 17 bases sitting between them. Germline assignment: CDR1 SGDLS and CDR2 YYNGEE. The CDR3 region is CASTISPSWTDTQYF. The CDR3 coding sequence is TGTGCCAGCACCATATCACCTAGCTGGACAGATACGCAGTATTTT. The whole variable domain, remainder taken from reference TRBV9 and TRBJ2-3, is DSGVTQTPKHLITATGQRVTLRCSPRSGDLSVYWYQQSLDQGLQFLIQYYNGEERAKGNILERFSAQQFPDLHSELNLSSLELGDSALYFCASTISPSWTDTQYFGPGTRLTVL.

This chain connects TRBV7-2 to TRBJ1-2; D is undetermined. Germline CDR1 is SGHTA and CDR2 is FQGNSA. The CDR3 consists of 14 residues. V was cut by 1 base and J by 6 bases, with 12 bases left in between. The CDR3 region is CASSLVVGRDGYTF. The CDR3 DNA reads as TGTGCCAGCAGCTTAGTCGTAGGGAGGGATGGCTACACCTTC.